The rows below give T cell receptor beta chains drawn from one sample of a study of tumor and adjacent non-tumor tissue in lung cancer. Using its own MiXCR run on the multiplex PCR reads, TCRdb lists one record per CDR3 protein. Of around 99,000 distinct CDR3 sequences in the sample, approximately 71% are singletons; the top ten hold roughly 35%. Sample: lung tumor tissue. The receptors were sampled from a woman aged 60 to 75 with non-small cell lung cancer. Each CDR3 is given with its conserved first and last residue. A D gene is named only where the DNA matches it firmly. The size entry is marked missing in some rows and otherwise reads once, few, many or a size class.

CDR3 DNA	CDR3 protein	V gene	J gene	D gene	clone size
TGTGCCTTCAGCCAGAGGGCCCGTGAAGCTTTCTTT	CAFSQRAREAFF	TRBV10-3	TRBJ1-1	.	.
TGTGCCAGCAGCCAAGTGTCCGGGAGTTGGGAGACCAAGTACTTC	CASSQVSGSWETKYF	TRBV4-2	TRBJ2-5	.	.
TGTGCCAGCAGCTCAGGGGGCGCAGGGACTGAAGCTTTCTTT	CASSSGGAGTEAFF	TRBV7-3	TRBJ1-1	TRBD1	few
TGCGCTAGCAGCCGAGATAACGGACAGGGGGCCTACGAGCAGTACTTC	CASSRDNGQGAYEQYF	TRBV4-3	TRBJ2-7	TRBD1	.
TGTGCCAGCAGCCAAGAGGAGGCAGGGGCTTACGAGCAGTACTTC	CASSQEEAGAYEQYF	TRBV4-2	TRBJ2-7	.	many
TGCAGTGCTACTCGAGGGAACAACTACGAACAGTTCTTC	CSATRGNNYEQFF	TRBV20-1	TRBJ2-1	.	.
TGTGCCAGCAGTTCGGTTCTAGGGGCGCAGTATTTT	CASSSVLGAQYF	TRBV12-3/TRBV12-4	TRBJ2-3	.	.
TGCAGTGCTGGAGCGAACACTGAAGGTTTCTTT	CSAGANTEGFF	TRBV20-1	TRBJ1-1	.	.
TGTGCCAGCAGCAATGGACTGGGTCAACCTGAGCAGTTCTTC	CASSNGLGQPEQFF	TRBV7-2	TRBJ2-1	.	.
TGTGCCAGCAGCCGTGGGCAGATCACTGAAGCTTTCTTT	CASSRGQITEAFF	TRBV11-1	TRBJ1-1	.	.
TGTGCCAGTATCTGGGACCGCAACACTGAAGCTTTCTTT	CASIWDRNTEAFF	TRBV11-1	TRBJ1-1	.	.
TGTGCCAGCAAGTGGGTGGGAACCGGGGAGCTGTTTTTT	CASKWVGTGELFF	TRBV11-3	TRBJ2-2	.	few
TGCAGTGCTAGGGACAGGACCTACGAGCAGTACTTC	CSARDRTYEQYF	TRBV20-1	TRBJ2-7	TRBD1	many
TGTGCCATCGACGGAGCTCCGAACACCGGGGAGCTGTTTTTT	CAIDGAPNTGELFF	TRBV12-3/TRBV12-4	TRBJ2-2	.	few
TGCGCCAGCAGCCAAGGGTTCCTGACTGTGGGGTATGGCTACACCTTC	CASSQGFLTVGYGYTF	TRBV4-1	TRBJ1-2	.	.
TGTGCCAGCAACGGGACAGCCCAAGGGGAGCAATACTTC	CASNGTAQGEQYF	TRBV12-3/TRBV12-4	TRBJ2-7	TRBD1	.
TGTACCAGCAGCCCCCGCCAGAAGGAGGGCACAGATACACAGTATTTT	CTSSPRQKEGTDTQYF	TRBV11-3	TRBJ2-3	.	few
TGTACCAGCAGCTTAGAGTTGACTAGTGAGAGCCACAAAGAGCAGTTCTTC	CTSSLELTSESHKEQFF	TRBV11-3	TRBJ2-1	.	.
TGCGCCAGCAGCCAAGGGACTAGCAGGAGCTTGAGTGAGCAGTTCTTC	CASSQGTSRSLSEQFF	TRBV4-3	TRBJ2-1	TRBD2	.
TGTGCCATCAGACGGGACAGCGGGAATACGCAATATTTT	CAIRRDSGNTQYF	TRBV11-3	TRBJ2-3	.	.
TGTGCCATCAGCTTAATAGGACGGTACACTGAAGCTTTCTTT	CAISLIGRYTEAFF	TRBV7-2	TRBJ1-1	.	.
TGCAGTGCTGGAGGGACTTGTGGCTACGAGCTGTACTTC	CSAGGTCGYELYF	TRBV20-1	TRBJ2-7	.	.
TGTGCCAGCAGCTTTACAGGGACAGGGGGCGGGACCCAGTATTTC	CASSFTGTGGGTQYF	TRBV11-2	TRBJ2-5	TRBD1	.
TGTGCCAGCAGTTTATTCCGCCTGGGGGACTACGAGCAGTACTTC	CASSLFRLGDYEQYF	TRBV12-3/TRBV12-4	TRBJ2-7	.	.
TGCAGTGCTGGGGGGGACAGGGACGAAATACTACTTTTT	CSAGGDRDEILLF	TRBV20-1	TRBJ1-4	TRBD1	.
TGTGCCAGCAGACTGGGGTCGGCGTACAGGGAGCTGTTTTTT	CASRLGSAYRELFF	TRBV6-5	TRBJ2-2	.	.
TGTGCCAGCAACGTAAAATTGACTAGCGGGAGCCACAATGAGCAGTTCTTC	CASNVKLTSGSHNEQFF	TRBV11-3	TRBJ2-1	TRBD2	once
TGTGCCAGCAGTCCAGGACACCGCGGAGACGATGAGCAGTTCTTC	CASSPGHRGDDEQFF	TRBV27	TRBJ2-1	.	.
TGCAGTGCTGAGCAGATCGGGAGGAACGACAGTGAGCAGTTATTC	CSAEQIGRNDSEQLF	TRBV20-1	TRBJ2-1	TRBD2	.
TGTGCCAGCAGCATTGACACCCGAGATGCAACTAATAAAAAACTGTTTTTT	CASSIDTRDATNKKLFF	TRBV11-3	TRBJ1-4	.	.
TGTGCCAGCAGCTTATATGCGGGAACCGACGAGCAGTACTTC	CASSLYAGTDEQYF	TRBV11-3	TRBJ2-7	.	.
TGTGCCAGGAGCTTAATTGGGCCGCAGGGACGGATGAACATTGAAGCTTTCTTT	CARSLIGPQGRMNIEAFF	TRBV11-3	TRBJ1-1	.	.